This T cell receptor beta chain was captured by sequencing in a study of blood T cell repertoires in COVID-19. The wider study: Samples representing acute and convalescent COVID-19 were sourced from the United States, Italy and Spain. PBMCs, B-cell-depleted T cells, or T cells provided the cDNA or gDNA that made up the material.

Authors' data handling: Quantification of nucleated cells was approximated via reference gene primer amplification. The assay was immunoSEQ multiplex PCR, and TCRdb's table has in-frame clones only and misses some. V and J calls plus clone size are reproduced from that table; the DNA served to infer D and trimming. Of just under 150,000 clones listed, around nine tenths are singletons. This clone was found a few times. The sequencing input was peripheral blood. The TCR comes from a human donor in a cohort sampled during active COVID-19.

For the CDR3, the DNA is TGTGCCAGCAGTTACGACAGATTCACAGATACGCAGTATTTT. This codes for CASSYDRFTDTQYF. The chain recombines TRBV6-5 with TRBJ2-3; D possibly corresponds to TRBD1 (5 bases). The CDR3 length is 14 residues. V was clipped by 2 bases and J by 2 bases, with 8 bases between them. Looked up from germline, CDR1 is MNHEY and CDR2 is SVGAGI.